Given below is one TCR beta chain in context. Seattle enrolled patients during active infection and tracked them longitudinally. How the authors handled the data: It was from reference gene primer amplification that nucleated cell counts were estimated. The method was immunoSEQ multiplex PCR; TCRdb's version includes in-frame clones alone and lacks a portion of them. The V and J calls and clone size were taken over from that table, and D and trimming were inferred from the DNA. The sample includes 55,000 to 70,000 clones, about 85% of them seen just once. This sample stems from a study of blood T cell repertoires in COVID-19. Looking at the study overall: The origin of the acute and convalescent COVID-19 samples was the United States, Italy and Spain. Nucleic acid was either cDNA or gDNA, and it came from T cells, B-cell-depleted T cells, or PBMCs.

The TCR originated in a woman between 50 and 59 years old with COVID-19, enrolled during active disease. The sample taken for sequencing was peripheral blood.

The DNA of the CDR3 is TGTGCCAGCAGTTCCCAAGGACAGGATAATTCACCCCTCCACTTT. Translating it yields CASSSQGQDNSPLHF. The chain employs TRBV6-5 and TRBJ1-6; TRBD1 aligns across 7 bases. The trim removed 4 bases at V and 5 bases at J, leaving 5 bases unmatched. CDR1 MNHEY and CDR2 SVGAGI come from the germline V gene. This CDR3 is 15 amino acids long.